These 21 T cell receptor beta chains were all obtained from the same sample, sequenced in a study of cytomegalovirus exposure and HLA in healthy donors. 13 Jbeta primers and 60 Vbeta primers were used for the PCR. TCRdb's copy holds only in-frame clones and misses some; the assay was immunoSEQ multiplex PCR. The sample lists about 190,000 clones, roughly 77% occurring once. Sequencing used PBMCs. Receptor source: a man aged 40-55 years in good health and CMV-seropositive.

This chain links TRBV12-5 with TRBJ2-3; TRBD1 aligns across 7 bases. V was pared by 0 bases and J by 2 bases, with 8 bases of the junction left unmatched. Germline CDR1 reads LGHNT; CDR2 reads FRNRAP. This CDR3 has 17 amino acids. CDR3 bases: TGTGCTAGTGGTTTGGTACTGGGGGACAGCCACACAGATACGCAGTATTTT. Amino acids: CASGLVLGDSHTDTQYF.

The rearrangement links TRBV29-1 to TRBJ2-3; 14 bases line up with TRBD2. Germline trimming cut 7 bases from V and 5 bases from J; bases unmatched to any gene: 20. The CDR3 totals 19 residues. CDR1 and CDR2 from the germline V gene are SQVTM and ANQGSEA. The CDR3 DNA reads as TGCAGCGCCCGGGGTCGGGGACTAGCGGGGGACCTACGCGGAGATACGCAGTATTTT. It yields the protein CSARGRGLAGDLRGDTQYF.

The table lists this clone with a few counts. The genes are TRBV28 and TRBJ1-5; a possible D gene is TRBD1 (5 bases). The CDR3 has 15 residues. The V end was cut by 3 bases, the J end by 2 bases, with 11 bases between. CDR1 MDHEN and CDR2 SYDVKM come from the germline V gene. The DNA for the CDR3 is TGTGCCAGCAGTTTTCAGACAGCACGCAATCAGCCCCAGCATTTT. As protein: CASSFQTARNQPQHF.

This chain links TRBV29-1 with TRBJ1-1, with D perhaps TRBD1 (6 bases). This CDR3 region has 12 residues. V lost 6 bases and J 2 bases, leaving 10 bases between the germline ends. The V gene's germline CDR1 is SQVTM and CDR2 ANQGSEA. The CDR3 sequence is CSVGTPNTEAFF. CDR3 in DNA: TGCAGCGTCGGGACACCCAACACTGAAGCTTTCTTT.

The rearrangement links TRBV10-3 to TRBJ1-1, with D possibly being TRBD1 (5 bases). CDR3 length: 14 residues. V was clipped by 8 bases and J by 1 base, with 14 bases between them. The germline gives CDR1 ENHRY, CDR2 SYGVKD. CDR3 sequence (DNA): TGTGCCATCCGGGGGGGACGGCCGAACACTGAAGCTTTCTTT. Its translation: CAIRGGRPNTEAFF.

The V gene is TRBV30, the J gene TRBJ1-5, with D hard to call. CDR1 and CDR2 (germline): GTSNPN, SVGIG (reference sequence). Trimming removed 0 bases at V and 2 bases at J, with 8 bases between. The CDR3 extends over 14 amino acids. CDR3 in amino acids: CAWSVSGGNQPQHF. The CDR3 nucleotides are TGTGCCTGGAGTGTTTCGGGAGGCAATCAGCCCCAGCATTTT.

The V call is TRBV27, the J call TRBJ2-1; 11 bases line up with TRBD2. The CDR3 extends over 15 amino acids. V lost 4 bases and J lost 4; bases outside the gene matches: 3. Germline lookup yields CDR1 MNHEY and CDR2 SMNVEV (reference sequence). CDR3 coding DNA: TGTGCCAGCAGTTCTACTAGCGGGAGTTACAATGAGCAGTTCTTC. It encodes CASSSTSGSYNEQFF.

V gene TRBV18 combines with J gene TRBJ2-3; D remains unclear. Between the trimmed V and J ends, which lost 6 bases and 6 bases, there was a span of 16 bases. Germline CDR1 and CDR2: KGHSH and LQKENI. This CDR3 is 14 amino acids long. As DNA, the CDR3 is TGTGCCAGCTCGCAAAAAGTTAGAGAGGATACGCAGTATTTT. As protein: CASSQKVREDTQYF.

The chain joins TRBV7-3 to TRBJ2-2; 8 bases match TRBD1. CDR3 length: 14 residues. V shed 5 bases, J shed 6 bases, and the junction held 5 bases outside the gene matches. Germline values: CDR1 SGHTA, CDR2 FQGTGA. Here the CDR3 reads CASSPGGSSGELFF. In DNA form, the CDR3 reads TGTGCCAGCAGCCCAGGGGGCTCGTCCGGGGAGCTGTTTTTT.

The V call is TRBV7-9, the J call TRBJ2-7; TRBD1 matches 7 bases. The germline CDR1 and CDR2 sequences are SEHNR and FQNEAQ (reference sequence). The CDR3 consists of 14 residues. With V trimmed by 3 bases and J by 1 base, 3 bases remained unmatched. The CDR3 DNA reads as TGTGCCAGCAGCTTCCAGGGGGTGTCCTACGAGCAGTACTTC. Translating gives CASSFQGVSYEQYF.

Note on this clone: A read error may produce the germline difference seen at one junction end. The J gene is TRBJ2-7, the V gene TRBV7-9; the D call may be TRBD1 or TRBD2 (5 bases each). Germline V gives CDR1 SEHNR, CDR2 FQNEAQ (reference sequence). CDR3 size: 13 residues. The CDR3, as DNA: TGTTCCAGCAGCGGCACAGGTCTCTACGAGCAGTACTTC. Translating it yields CSSSGTGLYEQYF.

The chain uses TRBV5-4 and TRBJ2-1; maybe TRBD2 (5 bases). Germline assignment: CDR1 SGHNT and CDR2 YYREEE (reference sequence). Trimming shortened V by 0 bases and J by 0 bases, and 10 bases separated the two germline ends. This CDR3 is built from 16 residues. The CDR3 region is CASSLGAASSYNEQFF. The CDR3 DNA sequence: TGTGCCAGCAGCTTGGGAGCGGCAAGCTCCTACAATGAGCAGTTCTTC.

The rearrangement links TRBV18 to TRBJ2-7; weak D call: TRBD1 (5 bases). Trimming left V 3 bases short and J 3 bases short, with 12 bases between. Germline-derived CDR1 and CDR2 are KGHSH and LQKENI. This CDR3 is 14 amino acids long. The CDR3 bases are TGTGCCAGCTCACCTAGAGACAGTTACTACGAGCAGTACTTC. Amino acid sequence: CASSPRDSYYEQYF. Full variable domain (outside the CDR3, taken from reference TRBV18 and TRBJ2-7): NAGVMQNPRHLVRRRGQEARLRCSPMKGHSHVYWYRQLPEEGLKFMVYLQKENIIDESGMPKERFSAEFPKEGPSILRIQQVVRGDSAAYFCASSPRDSYYEQYFGPGTRLTVT.

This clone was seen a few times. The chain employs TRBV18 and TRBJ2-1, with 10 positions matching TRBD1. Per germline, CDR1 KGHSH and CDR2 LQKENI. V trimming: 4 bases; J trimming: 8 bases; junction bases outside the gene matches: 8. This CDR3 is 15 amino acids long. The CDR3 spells CASSQTGTGVHEQFF. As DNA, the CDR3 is TGTGCCAGCTCACAAACCGGGACAGGGGTCCATGAGCAGTTCTTC.

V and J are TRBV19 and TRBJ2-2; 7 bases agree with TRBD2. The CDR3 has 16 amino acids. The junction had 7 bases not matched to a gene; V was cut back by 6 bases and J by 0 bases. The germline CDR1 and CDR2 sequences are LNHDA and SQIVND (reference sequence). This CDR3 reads CASRTRAGSNTGELFF. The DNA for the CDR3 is TGTGCCAGTAGGACCCGAGCGGGATCGAACACCGGGGAGCTGTTTTTT. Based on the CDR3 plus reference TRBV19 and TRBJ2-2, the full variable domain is DGGITQSPKYLFRKEGQNVTLSCEQNLNHDAMYWYRQDPGQGLRLIYYSQIVNDFQKGDIAEGYSVSREKKESFPLTVTSAQKNPTAFYLCASRTRAGSNTGELFFGEGSRLTVL.

The CDR3 sequence is CASTPWGEGTDTQYF. The CDR3 bases are TGTGCCAGCACCCCCTGGGGGGAAGGCACAGATACGCAGTATTTT. This rearrangement joins TRBV2 to TRBJ2-3; TRBD2 might be the D (6 bases). The CDR3 totals 15 residues. V was clipped by 7 bases and J by 1 base, with 15 bases between them. Germline V gene lookup returns CDR1 SNHLY and CDR2 FYNNEI.

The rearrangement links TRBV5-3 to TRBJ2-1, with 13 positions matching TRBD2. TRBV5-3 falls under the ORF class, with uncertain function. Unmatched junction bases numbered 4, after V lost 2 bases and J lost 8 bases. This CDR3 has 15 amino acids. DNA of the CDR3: TGTGCCAGAAGCTTCTTCGGACTAGCGGGGGATGAGCAGTTCTTC. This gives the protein CARSFFGLAGDEQFF.

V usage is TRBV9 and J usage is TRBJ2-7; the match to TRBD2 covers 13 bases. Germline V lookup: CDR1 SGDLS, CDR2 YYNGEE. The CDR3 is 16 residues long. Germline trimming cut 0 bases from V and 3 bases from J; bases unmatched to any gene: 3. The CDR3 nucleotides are TGTGCCAGCAGCGTAGGGGGGACTAGCGGGGTCTACGAGCAGTACTTC. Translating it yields CASSVGGTSGVYEQYF.

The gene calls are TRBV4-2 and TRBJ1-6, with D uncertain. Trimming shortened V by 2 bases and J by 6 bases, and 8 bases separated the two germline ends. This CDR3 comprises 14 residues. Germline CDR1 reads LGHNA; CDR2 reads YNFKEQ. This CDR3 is CASSQTGFNSPLHF. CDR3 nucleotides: TGTGCCAGCAGCCAAACCGGTTTTAATTCACCCCTCCACTTT.

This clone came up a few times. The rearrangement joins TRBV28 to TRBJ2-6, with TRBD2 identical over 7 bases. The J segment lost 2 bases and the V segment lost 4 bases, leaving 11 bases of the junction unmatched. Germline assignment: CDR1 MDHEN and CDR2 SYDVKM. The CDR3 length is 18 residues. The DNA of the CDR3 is TGTGCCAGCAGTTCTGGGGCGGGAGTGGGGCCTGGGGCCAACGTCCTGACTTTC. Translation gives CASSSGAGVGPGANVLTF.

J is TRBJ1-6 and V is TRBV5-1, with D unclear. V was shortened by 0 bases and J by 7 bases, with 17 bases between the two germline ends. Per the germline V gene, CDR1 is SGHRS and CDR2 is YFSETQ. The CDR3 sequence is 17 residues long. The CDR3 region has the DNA TGCGCCAGCAGCTTGGCTGGGTCGGTCCCGAGGAATTCACCCCTCCACTTT. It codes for CASSLAGSVPRNSPLHF.